Presented here are 3 T cell receptor beta chains from one specimen sequenced in a study of blood T cell repertoires in COVID-19. Using immunoSEQ multiplex PCR, the repertoire was profiled, and TCRdb retains in-frame clones only, with some absent. The sample lists 110,000 to 150,000 clones, about 86% seen once, with more than 7% in the top ten. The material sequenced was peripheral blood. The receptors stem from a human donor in a cohort sampled during active COVID-19.

This clone was detected only a few times. CDR3 residues: CASSVGGTDQPQHF. DNA for the CDR3: TGCGCCAGCAGTGTCGGGGGAACCGATCAGCCCCAGCATTTT. The chain is built from TRBV10-1 and TRBJ1-5; a possible D gene is TRBD1 (5 bases). CDR3 length: 14 residues. Germline values: CDR1 WNHNN, CDR2 SYGVQD (reference sequence). With 4 bases removed from V and 5 bases from J, the gap between germline ends came to 12 bases.

The chain carries TRBV2 and TRBJ1-1; D might be TRBD1 (5 bases). The germline CDR1 and CDR2 sequences are SNHLY and FYNNEI. The germline V and J ends were trimmed by 0 bases and 3 bases, with 8 bases remaining between them. There are 14 residues in the CDR3. The CDR3 here is CASSEARVYTEAFF. The CDR3 DNA reads TGTGCCAGCAGTGAAGCCAGGGTTTACACTGAAGCTTTCTTT. Supplemented by reference TRBV2 and TRBJ1-1, the full variable domain reads EPEVTQTPSHQVTQMGQEVILRCVPISNHLYFYWYRQILGQKVEFLVSFYNNEISEKSEIFDDQFSVERPDGSNFTLKIRSTKLEDSAMYFCASSEARVYTEAFFGQGTRLTVV.

The chain combines TRBV10-3 with TRBJ2-7; maybe TRBD1 (6 bases). CDR1 and CDR2 from the germline V gene are ENHRY and SYGVKD. CDR3 length: 14 amino acids. The V end lost 2 bases, the J end lost 5 bases, and 13 bases lay between the germline ends. The CDR3 loop reads CAISERGGWNEQYF. CDR3 DNA: TGTGCCATCAGTGAGCGAGGGGGATGGAACGAGCAGTACTTC.